Presented here are 8 T cell receptor beta chains from one specimen sequenced in a study of blood T cell repertoires in COVID-19. TCRdb's copy holds only in-frame clones and misses some; the assay was immunoSEQ multiplex PCR. The table lists around 100,000 clones, 80% to 85% of them singletons, with 2% in the top ten. Sequenced: peripheral blood. All receptors derive from a man aged 65-85 years with active or convalescent COVID-19.

The rearrangement links TRBV5-1 to TRBJ2-1; D might be TRBD2 (7 bases). V gave up 7 bases and J gave up 10 bases, with 21 bases separating them. Per germline, CDR1 SGHRS and CDR2 YFSETQ. The CDR3 length is 14 residues. This CDR3 reads CASSIGGAGGEQFF. The CDR3 DNA reads as TGCGCCAGCTCTATAGGGGGGGCAGGCGGCGAGCAGTTCTTC.

CDR3 DNA sequence: TGTGCCAGCAGCTTAGAAGCCGTCAGGGGAGAGCAGTACTTC. This encodes CASSLEAVRGEQYF. The chain combines TRBV7-9 with TRBJ2-7, with D possibly TRBD1 on 6 matching bases. The V end lost 1 base, the J end lost 7 bases, and 14 bases lay between the germline ends. The CDR3 is 14 amino acids. Germline-derived CDR1 and CDR2 are SEHNR and FQNEAQ (reference sequence).

The table lists this clone with a count of one. The CDR3 here is CANLPGGQGYSNQPQHF. The CDR3 nucleotides are TGTGCCAACCTCCCGGGGGGGCAGGGATATAGCAATCAGCCCCAGCATTTT. This chain uses TRBV27 with TRBJ1-5; D is possibly TRBD1 (6 bases). V was cut by 10 bases and J by 0 bases, with 22 bases left in between. The CDR3 is 17 residues long. Germline assignment: CDR1 MNHEY and CDR2 SMNVEV (reference sequence).

This chain links TRBV30 with TRBJ2-7, with 10 bases aligning to TRBD1. The CDR3 is 14 amino acids. Germline assignment: CDR1 GTSNPN and CDR2 SVGIG (reference sequence). V shed 4 bases, J shed 1 base, and the junction held 4 bases outside the gene matches. This CDR3 reads CAWTSGQGSYEQYF. The CDR3 DNA is TGTGCCTGGACATCGGGACAGGGGTCCTACGAGCAGTACTTC.

The V and J genes are TRBV7-2 and TRBJ2-6; 7 nucleotides agree with TRBD1. The germline CDR1 and CDR2 sequences are SGHTA and FQGNSA. V shed 1 base and J 2 bases; nucleotides not matched to a gene: 5. This CDR3 contains 17 residues. CDR3 DNA: TGTGCCAGCAGCTTAGTAGGGGGCGGCGCTGGGGCCAACGTCCTGACTTTC. Amino acid sequence: CASSLVGGGAGANVLTF.

The chain recombines TRBV6-1 with TRBJ2-5; no firm D call. The CDR3 has 15 residues. The V gene's germline CDR1 is MNHNS and CDR2 SASEGT. V gave up 2 bases and J gave up 5 bases, with 15 bases separating them. The CDR3 sequence: CASSEPNRPRETQYF. The CDR3 DNA is TGTGCCAGCAGTGAACCAAATAGACCGAGGGAGACCCAGTACTTC.

V is TRBV5-1 and J is TRBJ2-5; 9 bases match TRBD2. The CDR3 consists of 19 residues. V was clipped by 0 bases and J by 7 bases; unmatched bases: 19. Germline CDR1 and CDR2: SGHRS and YFSETQ. The CDR3 here is CASSLVPSGELAPQGTQYF. The CDR3 coding sequence is TGCGCCAGCAGCTTGGTACCTAGCGGGGAGCTCGCCCCCCAGGGGACCCAGTACTTC.

The chain is built from TRBV4-2 and TRBJ2-3; 8 bases fit TRBD2. Germline CDR1 reads LGHNA; CDR2 reads YNFKEQ. CDR3 length: 16 residues. Germline trimming cut 0 bases from V and 4 bases from J; bases unmatched to any gene: 6. The CDR3 loop is CASSQDAGGNSDTQYF. The CDR3 DNA reads TGTGCCAGCAGCCAAGATGCGGGGGGTAATTCAGATACGCAGTATTTT.